Sequencing of this TCR beta chain was carried out in a study of response to subunit inactivated influenza vaccine. The CDR3 loop spans 15 amino acids. V was clipped by 3 bases and J by 0 bases, with 6 bases between them. CDR1 KGHSH and CDR2 LQKENI come from the germline V gene. This clonotype was seen repeatedly, ten times or more. TCRdb recomputed calls from the RT-PCR reads with MiXCR, one row per CDR3 protein. The sample records more than 450,000 distinct CDR3 sequences, about 11% being singletons. The data also belong to a second study, concerning T cells expressing NK-cell markers. Per that study: UMI-tagged 5'RACE template switching yielded the TCR beta cDNA. Repertoire data for TCR beta were derived from sorted T cells (CD3+CD56+NKG2C+, CD3+CD56+NKG2C- and CD3+CD56-NKG2C+). Seven of the eight sequenced donors were HCMV-seropositive; one was seronegative. The CD3+CD56-NKG2C+ fraction was also led by these clonotypes in a handful of donors.

This material consisted of PBMCs from blood, taken on the day of vaccination. The V and J genes are TRBV18 and TRBJ2-6; D is possibly TRBD2 (5 bases). The receptor comes from a man aged 50 to 60 who received an inactivated influenza vaccine. CDR3 sequence: CASSPGLSGANVLTF. CDR3 nucleotide sequence: TGTGCCAGCTCACCCGGACTCTCTGGGGCCAACGTCCTGACTTTC.